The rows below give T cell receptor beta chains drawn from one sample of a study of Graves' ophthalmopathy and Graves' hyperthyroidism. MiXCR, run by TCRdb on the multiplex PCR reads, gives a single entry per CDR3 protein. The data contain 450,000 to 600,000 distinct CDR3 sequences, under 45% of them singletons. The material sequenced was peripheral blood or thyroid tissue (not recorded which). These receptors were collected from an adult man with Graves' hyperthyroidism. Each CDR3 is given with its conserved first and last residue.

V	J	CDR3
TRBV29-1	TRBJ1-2	CSLRAGVGYTF
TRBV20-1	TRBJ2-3	CSASQGGTDTQYF
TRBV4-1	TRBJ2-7	CASSQVSDRGYDQYF
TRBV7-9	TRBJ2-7	CASSFQARERRFYEQYF
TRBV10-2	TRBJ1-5	CASRVGRLSNQPQHF
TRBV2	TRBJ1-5	CASSEDEQGNQPQHF
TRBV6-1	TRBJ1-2	CASSELDGSGGYTF
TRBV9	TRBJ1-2	CASSAGTGPGYTF
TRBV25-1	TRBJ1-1	CASSPLRSGVVTEAFF
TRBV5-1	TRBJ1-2	CASSVDRTTEGYTF
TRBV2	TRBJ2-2	CASKARGSTGELFF
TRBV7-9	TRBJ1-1	CASSLLMDTEAFF
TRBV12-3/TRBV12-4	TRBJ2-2	CASSYYMGGGAFSGELFF
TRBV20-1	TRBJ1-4	CSAGRTKGGEKLFF